These T cell receptor beta chains were read from a single sample in a study of blood T cell repertoires in COVID-19. The repertoire was sequenced with immunoSEQ multiplex PCR; TCRdb's copy has only in-frame clones and lacks some. The sample carries about 68,000 clones, over 70% recorded once. What was sequenced was peripheral blood. The receptors originated from a human donor in a cohort sampled during active COVID-19. Both conserved end residues are part of each CDR3. Fields, in order: J gene, D gene, V gene, clone size, CDR3 protein, CDR3 DNA. D genes are given only for firm matches. Some rows have no size entry. The others give once, few or many, or a class for an expanded clone.

TRBJ1-1	NA	TRBV4-1	NA	CASSQDTAGDTEAFF	TGCGCCAGCAGCCAAGATACTGCCGGGGACACTGAAGCTTTCTTT
TRBJ1-1	TRBD1	TRBV5-1	NA	CASSLGRRGGGNTEAFF	TGCGCCAGCAGCCTGGGGAGGCGAGGGGGCGGGAACACTGAAGCTTTCTTT
TRBJ1-1	TRBD1	TRBV6-5	NA	CASSGQGDTEAFF	TGTGCCAGCAGCGGACAGGGGGACACTGAAGCTTTCTTT
TRBJ1-2	NA	TRBV18	NA	CASSPDRNYGYTF	TGTGCCAGCTCACCGGACAGAAACTATGGCTACACCTTC
TRBJ1-2	TRBD1	TRBV29-1	NA	CSVGDRESYGYTF	TGCAGCGTCGGGGACAGGGAGAGCTATGGCTACACCTTC
TRBJ1-2	NA	TRBV30	NA	CAWSATGVYGYTF	TGTGCCTGGAGTGCGACAGGAGTCTATGGCTACACCTTC
TRBJ1-1	NA	TRBV28	NA	CASSRQTNTEAFF	TGTGCCAGCAGTAGACAGACGAACACTGAAGCTTTCTTT
TRBJ2-7	NA	TRBV24-1	NA	CATSDVGVGGAEEQYF	TGTGCCACCAGTGATGTCGGGGTAGGGGGGGCGGAAGAGCAGTACTTC
TRBJ1-2	TRBD1	TRBV5-1	NA	CASSLEGQNYGYTF	TGCGCCAGCAGCTTGGAGGGACAGAACTATGGCTACACCTTC
TRBJ2-5	NA	TRBV15	NA	CATSRDAAAGAGWAQETQYF	TGTGCCACCAGCAGAGATGCGGCAGCAGGGGCAGGGTGGGCACAAGAGACCCAGTACTTC
TRBJ1-1	NA	TRBV4-1	NA	CASSQDWRENTEAFF	TGCGCCAGCAGCCAAGATTGGAGGGAGAACACTGAAGCTTTCTTT
TRBJ1-1	NA	TRBV10-3	NA	CAISDYGIGTVNTEAFF	TGTGCCATCAGTGATTACGGGATAGGAACGGTCAACACTGAAGCTTTCTTT
TRBJ2-2	TRBD1	TRBV19	NA	CASSTQQGYTGELFF	TGTGCCAGTAGTACACAACAGGGGTACACCGGGGAGCTGTTTTTT
TRBJ2-5	TRBD2	TRBV9	few	CASSPRPSGGLETQYF	TGTGCCAGCAGCCCACGTCCTAGCGGGGGGTTGGAGACCCAGTACTTC
TRBJ2-5	TRBD2	TRBV5-6	NA	CASSLYGLAETQYF	TGTGCCAGCAGCTTGTATGGACTAGCAGAGACCCAGTACTTC
TRBJ2-6	TRBD1	TRBV5-1	once	CASSPGQGPGANVLTF	TGCGCCAGCAGCCCCGGACAGGGTCCTGGGGCCAACGTCCTGACTTTC
TRBJ2-7	TRBD1	TRBV7-2	NA	CASSIYRGSGYEQYF	TGTGCCAGCAGCATATACAGGGGGTCGGGCTACGAGCAGTACTTC
TRBJ1-2	NA	TRBV28	few	CASSLLAARGYGYTF	TGTGCCAGCAGTTTGTTGGCAGCGCGGGGGTATGGCTACACCTTC
TRBJ2-1	TRBD2	TRBV7-3	NA	CASGAGGEQFF	TGTGCCAGCGGGGCGGGAGGGGAGCAGTTCTTC
TRBJ1-1	NA	TRBV11-2	NA	CASSLLAGATEAFF	TGTGCCAGCAGCTTACTCGCGGGGGCAACTGAAGCTTTCTTT
TRBJ1-6	NA	TRBV6-5	NA	CAAAKQPDNSPLHF	TGTGCCGCTGCGAAACAGCCAGATAATTCACCCCTCCACTTT
TRBJ2-2	TRBD1	TRBV6-5	NA	CASTRDRGSGELFF	TGTGCCAGCACCCGGGACAGGGGTAGTGGGGAGCTGTTTTTT
TRBJ2-1	NA	TRBV5-1	NA	CASRNRGHRNEQFF	TGCGCCAGCAGGAATCGAGGGCATCGTAATGAGCAGTTCTTC
TRBJ2-3	TRBD2	TRBV5-1	NA	CASSLAGLAGGRTDTQYF	TGCGCCAGCAGCTTGGCCGGACTAGCGGGGGGGCGTACAGATACGCAGTATTTT
TRBJ2-1	TRBD1	TRBV18	NA	CASSHRGNEQFF	TGTGCCAGCTCCCACAGGGGCAATGAGCAGTTCTTC
TRBJ2-1	NA	TRBV6-4	NA	CASSIGPDSYNEQFF	TGTGCCAGCTCGATTGGGCCAGACTCCTACAATGAGCAGTTCTTC
TRBJ2-5	TRBD2	TRBV7-2	NA	CASSLASGRQETQYF	TGTGCCAGCAGCTTAGCTAGCGGGAGACAAGAGACCCAGTACTTC
TRBJ2-1	TRBD1	TRBV20-1	NA	CSASEGASNNEQFF	TGCAGTGCTAGTGAGGGGGCGTCCAACAATGAGCAGTTCTTC
TRBJ2-2	NA	TRBV19	NA	CASSRAMGAANTGELFF	TGTGCCAGTAGTAGAGCTATGGGGGCCGCGAACACCGGGGAGCTGTTTTTT
TRBJ2-2	NA	TRBV11-2	NA	CASSSPRIRGNTGELFF	TGTGCCAGCAGCTCCCCCCGGATCCGGGGGAACACCGGGGAGCTGTTTTTT
TRBJ2-2	NA	TRBV10-1	NA	CASSEARVRTGELFF	TGCGCCAGCAGTGAGGCCAGGGTGCGGACCGGGGAGCTGTTTTTT